The rows below give T cell receptor beta chains drawn from one sample of a study of T cells in Graves' hyperthyroidism and ophthalmopathy. MiXCR was run by TCRdb on the multiplex PCR reads, yielding one entry per CDR3 protein. Among roughly 580,000 distinct CDR3 sequences listed, roughly 14% were seen once. The sequencing input was blood. These receptors were obtained from a woman in her twenties or thirties with Graves' hyperthyroidism that later progressed to Graves' ophthalmopathy. Each CDR3 is given with its conserved first and last residue. A D gene is named only where the DNA matches it firmly. Clone size is shown for a subset of rows, as once, few, many or a class of expanded clone.

cdr3_nt,cdr3_aa,cdr3_length,d_call,j_call,clone_size,v_call
TGTGCCACAGGGATCGGTAGGGCTACCTATGGCTACACCTTC,CATGIGRATYGYTF,14,-,TRBJ1-2,many,TRBV6-1
TGCGCCAGCAGCCTCAAAGACTCTAGCAATCAGCCCCAGCATTTT,CASSLKDSSNQPQHF,15,-,TRBJ1-5,-,TRBV4-1
TGTGCCAGCAGTACGGGGGGAGCGGGGGGCAATGAGCAGTTCTTC,CASSTGGAGGNEQFF,15,TRBD2,TRBJ2-1,many,TRBV28
TGTGCCAGCAGTGCTCGCCGCCACTGGAGGACCGACACCGGGCAGTACTTC,CASSARRHWRTDTGQYF,17,-,TRBJ2-7,many,TRBV6-1
TGCGCCAGCGCGGGGCCTAGCGGACAAGAGACCCAGTACTTC,CASAGPSGQETQYF,14,TRBD2,TRBJ2-5,few,TRBV10-1
TGTGCCAGCAGCTACGCGCCGATGACTAGCGGGAGTAGCGAGCAGTACTTC,CASSYAPMTSGSSEQYF,17,TRBD2,TRBJ2-7,few,TRBV7-9
TGTGCCAGCAGTTATGGACTAGGGGAAAAACTGTTTTTT,CASSYGLGEKLFF,13,-,TRBJ1-4,-,TRBV12-3/TRBV12-4
TGTGCCAGCAGCCAAACCCGGGACAGTTCCCCACCCCTCCACTTT,CASSQTRDSSPPLHF,15,TRBD1,TRBJ1-6,few,TRBV3-1
TGTGCCAGTGGGACAGGGGGTTCCGGAGATACGCAGTATTTT,CASGTGGSGDTQYF,14,TRBD1,TRBJ2-3,many,TRBV6-1
TGTGCCAGCAGCTTAGACCCCCGACAGGGTCGCTATGGCTACACCTTC,CASSLDPRQGRYGYTF,16,TRBD1,TRBJ1-2,-,TRBV11-3
TGCGCCAGCAGAGAAAATAGCGGGAGCCCAGATACGCAGTATTTT,CASRENSGSPDTQYF,15,TRBD2,TRBJ2-3,few,TRBV5-1
TGTGCCAGCAGTGAAGCGCAGGGCGGCGAGCAGTACTTC,CASSEAQGGEQYF,13,-,TRBJ2-7,few,TRBV6-1
TGTGCCAGCAAGGGGGTTAGGTACGAGCAGTACTTC,CASKGVRYEQYF,12,-,TRBJ2-7,-,TRBV6-2/TRBV6-3
TGTGCCAGCAGCTTAAGTGCATCAGGGGCCTATGGCTACACCTTC,CASSLSASGAYGYTF,15,-,TRBJ1-2,-,TRBV7-2
TGTGCCAGCAGTTACTATAAACCCGGGACAGGGGGCGCGGGGGGCTCTGGAAACACCATATATTTT,CASSYYKPGTGGAGGSGNTIYF,22,TRBD1,TRBJ1-3,-,TRBV6-5
TGTGCCTGTTACTCCGGGACAGGGGGCGGGTGGCAGCCCCAGCATTTT,CACYSGTGGGWQPQHF,16,TRBD1,TRBJ1-5,-,TRBV28
TGTGCTAGTGGTTTTGGGGACAGATTGAACACTGAAGCTTTCTTT,CASGFGDRLNTEAFF,15,TRBD1,TRBJ1-1,few,TRBV12-5
TGTGCCAGCAGCTTAAGCGGGGGCTTCTCCTACAATGAGCAGTTCTTC,CASSLSGGFSYNEQFF,16,TRBD2,TRBJ2-1,few,TRBV7-2
TGTGCCTGGGGGGGTAGCGGCCTTGGGGAGACCCAGTACTTC,CAWGGSGLGETQYF,14,TRBD2,TRBJ2-5,-,TRBV7-9
TGTGCCAGCACCGACATGGAGCCCCAGCATTTT,CASTDMEPQHF,11,-,TRBJ1-5,few,TRBV6-1
TGTGCCAGCAGCGTACTAGGCTACAGCACAGATACGCAGTATTTT,CASSVLGYSTDTQYF,15,-,TRBJ2-3,few,TRBV9
TGTGCCAGCAGTATGGACAGTACTTACTCTGGGGCCAACGTCCTGACTTTC,CASSMDSTYSGANVLTF,17,-,TRBJ2-6,-,TRBV3-1
TGTGCCAGCAGGGAAAACCGGGACAGCGGCTATGGCTACACCTTC,CASRENRDSGYGYTF,15,TRBD1,TRBJ1-2,many,TRBV12-3/TRBV12-4
TGTGCCAGCAGCTTGGGGACAGGGGGCTCTGGCTACACCTTC,CASSLGTGGSGYTF,14,TRBD1,TRBJ1-2,many,TRBV7-3
TGTGCCAGCAGTTCCTCAGACAGGGGGCGGGATGGCTACACCTTC,CASSSSDRGRDGYTF,15,TRBD1,TRBJ1-2,-,TRBV6-4
TGTGCCTGGAGTGTACAGACAGGCCGTAATGAAAAACTGTTTTTT,CAWSVQTGRNEKLFF,15,-,TRBJ1-4,many,TRBV30
TGTGCCAGCAGCTTAGGACAGGCCAGCGATACGCAGTATTTT,CASSLGQASDTQYF,14,TRBD1,TRBJ2-3,-,TRBV7-3
TGTGCCAGCAGGGACCAACGGACTGGCTACACCTTC,CASRDQRTGYTF,12,-,TRBJ1-2,many,TRBV27
TGCGCCAGCAGCCAACAGGGGGGGAACACTGAAGCTTTCTTT,CASSQQGGNTEAFF,14,TRBD1,TRBJ1-1,many,TRBV5-1
TGCAGTGCTAGAGACGGGGGCGACCACAATGAGCAGTTCTTC,CSARDGGDHNEQFF,14,-,TRBJ2-1,few,TRBV20-1
TGTGCCAGCAGCTTTCGGCAGGGTTCCTACGAGCAGTACTTC,CASSFRQGSYEQYF,14,-,TRBJ2-7,-,TRBV5-5
TGCAGTGTGAAAGCAGGACTTAACACCGGGGAGCTGTTTTTT,CSVKAGLNTGELFF,14,-,TRBJ2-2,few,TRBV20-1
TGCAGTGCTAGAGCCTTAGCGGGAGAGACCCAGTACTTC,CSARALAGETQYF,13,TRBD2,TRBJ2-5,few,TRBV20-1
TGCGCCAGCAGTTGGAGCGGATCCTACGAGCAGTACTTC,CASSWSGSYEQYF,13,-,TRBJ2-7,few,TRBV5-1
TGCGCCAGCAGTTTCGGGACTTCGGGAACTGAAGCTTTCTTT,CASSFGTSGTEAFF,14,-,TRBJ1-1,few,TRBV5-1
TGCGCCAGCAGCTCGTCCCTTCAAAAACCACCAGGGGACTATGGCTACACCTTC,CASSSSLQKPPGDYGYTF,18,-,TRBJ1-2,many,TRBV5-1
TGCAGTGCCGTCGGGCTAGCGGGACCTTCCTACAATGAGCAGTTCTTC,CSAVGLAGPSYNEQFF,16,TRBD2,TRBJ2-1,few,TRBV20-1
TGCGCCAGCAGCCAAGATTCGAGCGGGACTAGGGGCACCGGGGAGCTGTTTTTT,CASSQDSSGTRGTGELFF,18,TRBD2,TRBJ2-2,few,TRBV4-1
TGTGCCTGGAGTCTCAAAGGGGGGGCGGTAGAGACCCAGTACTTC,CAWSLKGGAVETQYF,15,-,TRBJ2-5,-,TRBV30
TGCAGCGTTCAGGGTATCAAGCGGGACTCCTACAATGAGCAGTTCTTC,CSVQGIKRDSYNEQFF,16,TRBD2,TRBJ2-1,many,TRBV29-1
TGTGCCAGCAGCATCGGCGGGATTCAGACCCAGTACTTC,CASSIGGIQTQYF,13,-,TRBJ2-5,-,TRBV11-2
TGTGCCAGCAGCTTCGGAGAAATGAACACTGAAGCTTTCTTT,CASSFGEMNTEAFF,14,-,TRBJ1-1,many,TRBV7-2
TGTGCCATCAGTGAACTGGGACTCCGGGAGCAGTACTTC,CAISELGLREQYF,13,-,TRBJ2-7,few,TRBV10-3
TGTGCCAGCAGTTACGCCTCAACGAACACTGAAGCTTTCTTT,CASSYASTNTEAFF,14,-,TRBJ1-1,many,TRBV6-2/TRBV6-3
TGTGCCAGCAGCTTAGCTGCGGGACACCGCACTGAGCAGTTCTTC,CASSLAAGHRTEQFF,15,-,TRBJ2-1,many,TRBV7-6
TGTGCCAGCAGCCTCAAGGATGGGAGGGGAGGTACTGAAGCTTTCTTT,CASSLKDGRGGTEAFF,16,-,TRBJ1-1,-,TRBV27
TGTGCCAGCAGTTTGATAGCGGCAGGGGGCGCTGGGAGCTATGGCTACACCTTC,CASSLIAAGGAGSYGYTF,18,TRBD1,TRBJ1-2,many,TRBV12-3/TRBV12-4
TGCAGTGCCCCTACGGGGGATCGGGAGACCCAGTACTTC,CSAPTGDRETQYF,13,-,TRBJ2-5,many,TRBV20-1
TGTGCTAGTGGTTTGCGAGCGGGAGAGACCCAGTACTTC,CASGLRAGETQYF,13,-,TRBJ2-5,-,TRBV12-5
TGTGCCAGCAGTGAAGGCAGTACTGGAAACACCATATATTTT,CASSEGSTGNTIYF,14,-,TRBJ1-3,-,TRBV2
TGTGCCAGCAGTGATCTCGTCCCAGGGGCGGGAAACACCATATATTTT,CASSDLVPGAGNTIYF,16,-,TRBJ1-3,-,TRBV2
TGTGCCAGCGACCAAATGAACACCGGGGAGCTGTTTTTT,CASDQMNTGELFF,13,-,TRBJ2-2,many,TRBV11-3
TGTGCCAGCTCACCGGACTATACAACCTATGGCTACACCTTC,CASSPDYTTYGYTF,14,-,TRBJ1-2,-,TRBV18
TGCGCCAGCAGCCCGGACGGGTATGAAGCTTTCTTT,CASSPDGYEAFF,12,-,TRBJ1-1,many,TRBV5-1
TGCAGTGCTAGAGAGGGACAGAACAATGAGCAGTTCTTC,CSAREGQNNEQFF,13,TRBD1,TRBJ2-1,many,TRBV20-1
TGTGCCAGCAGCTTAGTGTGGGGACAGAGCACAGATACGCAGTATTTT,CASSLVWGQSTDTQYF,16,TRBD1,TRBJ2-3,many,TRBV11-2
TGTGCCATCGGGGGCGGGCCTGAAGCTTTCTTT,CAIGGGPEAFF,11,-,TRBJ1-1,many,TRBV10-3